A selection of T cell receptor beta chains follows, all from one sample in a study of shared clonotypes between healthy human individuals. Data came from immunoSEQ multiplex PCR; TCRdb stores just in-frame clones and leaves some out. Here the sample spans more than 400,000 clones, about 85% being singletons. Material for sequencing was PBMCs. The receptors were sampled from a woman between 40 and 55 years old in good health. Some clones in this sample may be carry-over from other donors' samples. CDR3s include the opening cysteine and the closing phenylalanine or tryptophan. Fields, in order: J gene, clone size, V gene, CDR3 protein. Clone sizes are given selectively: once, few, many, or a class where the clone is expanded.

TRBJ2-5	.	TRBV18	CASSLSSGRSQETQYF
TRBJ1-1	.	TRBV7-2	CASSLRSSEAFF
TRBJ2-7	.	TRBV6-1	CASSEAGPYEQYF
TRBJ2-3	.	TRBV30	CAWSVGASEATDTQYF
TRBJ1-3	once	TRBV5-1	CASRGQPSSGNTIYF
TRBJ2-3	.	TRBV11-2	CASSFLAGGITDTQYF
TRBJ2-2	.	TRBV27	CASSSLGRTRSTGELFF
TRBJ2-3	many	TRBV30	CAWRGLERDTQYF
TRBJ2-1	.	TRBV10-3	CAISDSTYNEQFF
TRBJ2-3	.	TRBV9	CASSVGDVVADTQYF
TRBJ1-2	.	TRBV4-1	CASSQGLGSGYTF
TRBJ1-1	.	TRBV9	CASSERTGGTEAFF
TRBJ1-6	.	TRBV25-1	CASSESAYSPLHF
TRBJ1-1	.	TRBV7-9	CASSLIPSGGNAFF
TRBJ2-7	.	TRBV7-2	CASSYPGQTFYEQYF
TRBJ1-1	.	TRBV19	CASSISGAEAFF
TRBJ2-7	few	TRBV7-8	CASSSDRRHYEQYF
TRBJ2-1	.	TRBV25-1	CASRTTGSDEQFF
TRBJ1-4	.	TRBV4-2	CASSQEDWTNEKLFF
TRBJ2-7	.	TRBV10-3	CAISEGIGRGPRDEQYF
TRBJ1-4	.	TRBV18	CASSPITGNEKLFF
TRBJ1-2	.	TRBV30	CAWADHYGYTF
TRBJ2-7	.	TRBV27	CASSRGAFAYEQYF
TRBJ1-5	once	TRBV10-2	CASNDRHNQPQHF
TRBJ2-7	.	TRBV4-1	CASSPGLAIPYEQYF
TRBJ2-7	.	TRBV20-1	CAAGINYEQYF
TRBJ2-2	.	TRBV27	CASSLPPGTTTTWELFF
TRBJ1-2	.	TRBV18	CASSPVAGPNYGYTF
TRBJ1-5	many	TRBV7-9	CASSFDGYYQPQHF
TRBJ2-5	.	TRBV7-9	CASSLGRGTGSQFQETQYF
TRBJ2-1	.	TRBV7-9	CASSLVQPEQFF
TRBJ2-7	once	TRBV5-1	CASSFEAGVSYEQYF
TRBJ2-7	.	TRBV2	CASQGGRRQYF
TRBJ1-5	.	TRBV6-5	CASRGGQGSNQPQHF
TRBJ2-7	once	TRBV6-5	CASSLSMGSYEQYF
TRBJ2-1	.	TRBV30	CAWSVSQINNEQFF
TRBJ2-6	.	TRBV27	CASTKDRGLSLNSGANVLTF
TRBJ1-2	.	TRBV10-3	CAIRAPGGYTF
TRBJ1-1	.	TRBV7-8	CASSYDSMNTEAFF
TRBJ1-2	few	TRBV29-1	CSVAGDRGNGYTF
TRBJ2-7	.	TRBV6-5	CASSYATGFYEQYF
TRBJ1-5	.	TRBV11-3	CASSPRLEPQHF
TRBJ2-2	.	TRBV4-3	CASTPGTTDTGELFF
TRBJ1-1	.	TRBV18	CASSPPLFSRGLNTEAFF
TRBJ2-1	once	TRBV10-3	CAITRLAGAYHNEQFF
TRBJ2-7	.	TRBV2	CASSEAGQPTYEQYF
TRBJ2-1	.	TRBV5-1	CASSLVTGAPGQGAYNEQFF
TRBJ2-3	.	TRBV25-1	CASSKEVAPQDTQYF
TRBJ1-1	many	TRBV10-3	CAISAGTVNTEAFF
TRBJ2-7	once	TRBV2	CASSEAPSGLYEQYF
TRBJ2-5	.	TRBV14	CASSSGTDRAQYF
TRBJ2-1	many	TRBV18	CASSTYNEQFF
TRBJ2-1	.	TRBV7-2	CASSLATSALFEQFF
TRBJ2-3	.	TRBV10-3	CAISAQLSTDTQYF
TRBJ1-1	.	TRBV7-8	CASSSGTGGMNTEAFF